This T cell receptor beta chain was documented in a study of blood T cell repertoires in COVID-19. The wider study: COVID-19 samples collected from the United States, Italy and Spain covered acute and convalescent phases. From T cells, B-cell-depleted T cells, or PBMCs came the material, which was cDNA or gDNA.

The data were produced by immunoSEQ multiplex PCR, yet TCRdb's version contains in-frame clones alone and is incomplete. The sample holds roughly 180,000 clones, roughly three quarters seen once. Everyone who took part was 18 to 89 years old, and they came from about two dozen US areas. CDR3 length: 14 amino acids. Trimming cost V 0 bases and J 5 bases; bases outside gene matches: 0. The V gene's germline CDR1 is SGHRS and CDR2 YFSETQ. This sequence was found in a man in his fifties or sixties who had been exposed to COVID-19. Sequencing was done on a sample of PBMCs or T cells enriched from blood (not recorded which). The V call is TRBV5-1, the J call TRBJ2-7; 12 positions agree with TRBD2. The CDR3 DNA is TGCGCCAGCAGCTTGGGACTAGCGGGAGACGAGCAGTACTTC. Translated, it gives CASSLGLAGDEQYF.